The T cell receptor beta chain under discussion was sequenced for a study of blood T cell repertoires in COVID-19. At the level of the study: Acute and convalescent COVID-19 specimens originated in the United States, Italy and Spain. Sources were T cells, B-cell-depleted T cells, or PBMCs; the material itself was cDNA or gDNA.

Trimming pared 8 bases from V and 2 bases from J, leaving 15 bases between. CDR1 and CDR2 from the germline V gene are KGHSH and LQKENI. The CDR3 is 15 amino acids. Only in-frame clones appear in the TCRdb table, and some are missing; sequencing was by immunoSEQ multiplex PCR. Here the sample spans some 170,000 clones, approximately 85% being singletons. Two negative PCRs, clearance, or symptom resolution had been documented for recovered Cohort 3 donors. The receptor was isolated from a middle-aged man who had recovered from COVID-19. The sequencing sample was made of PBMCs or T cells enriched from blood (not recorded which). This sequence joins TRBV18 and TRBJ2-2, with D possibly TRBD2 on 5 matching bases. CDR3 residues: CASPESGINTGELFF. The CDR3 nucleotides are TGTGCCAGCCCAGAATCCGGGATCAACACCGGGGAGCTGTTTTTT.